The 8 T cell receptor beta chains below come from one sample, sequenced in a study of blood T cell repertoires in COVID-19. Repertoires were generated with immunoSEQ multiplex PCR, while TCRdb's copy carries only in-frame clones and drops some. The sample records 150,000 to 170,000 clones, about four fifths being singletons. Sequencing used peripheral blood. These receptors were collected from a woman aged 55-69 years with acute or convalescent COVID-19.

The chain uses TRBV15 and TRBJ2-2, with TRBD1 identical over 8 bases. The CDR3 sequence is 14 residues long. The trim removed 1 base at V and 5 bases at J, leaving 0 bases unmatched. The germline V gene has CDR1 LNHNV and CDR2 YYDKDF (reference sequence). CDR3 sequence reads: CATSRGQGTGELFF. The DNA of the CDR3 is TGTGCCACCAGCAGAGGACAGGGGACCGGGGAGCTGTTTTTT.

The chain recombines TRBV11-3 with TRBJ2-1; the match to TRBD2 covers 10 bases. The CDR3 spans 15 residues. The V gene end was trimmed by 5 bases and the J gene end by 8 bases; junction bases not matched to a gene: 9. Germline assignment: CDR1 SGHNT and CDR2 YENEEA. As DNA, the CDR3 is TGTGCCAGCAGCCCTACTAGCGGGGAGGGACATGAGCAGTTCTTC. Encoded protein: CASSPTSGEGHEQFF.

The chain carries TRBV6-5 and TRBJ1-1; no clear D gene. The CDR3 consists of 15 residues. Germline CDR1 is MNHEY and CDR2 is SVGAGI. V dropped 6 bases and J dropped 1 base, with 15 bases sitting between them. The CDR3 loop reads CASSEKPNRNTEAFF. CDR3 sequence (DNA): TGTGCCAGCAGCGAGAAGCCGAATAGGAACACTGAAGCTTTCTTT.

Comments on this clone: Other DNA sequences in the same sample also yield this CDR3. The chain employs TRBV5-4 and TRBJ1-6; D not resolved. CDR3 length equals 14 residues. V was pared by 0 bases and J by 5 bases, with 6 bases between. Germline CDR1 is SGHNT and CDR2 is YYREEE (reference sequence). CDR3 sequence (DNA): TGTGCCAGCAGCTTGGGACGGGATAATTCACCCCTCCACTTT. Translated, it gives CASSLGRDNSPLHF.

The gene calls are TRBV10-3 and TRBJ1-6, with D perhaps matching TRBD1 (5 bases). The V gene's germline CDR1 is ENHRY and CDR2 SYGVKD. The V end lost 6 bases, the J end lost 7 bases, and 19 bases lay between the germline ends. The CDR3 has 16 amino acids. DNA for the CDR3: TGTGCCATCAGCTCAGAAGGAGCAGGGCGGAATTCACCCCTCCACTTT. Translating it yields CAISSEGAGRNSPLHF.

V gene TRBV10-2 combines with J gene TRBJ2-3; possible D gene TRBD2, 5 bases. V was shortened by 7 bases and J by 5 bases, with 10 bases between the two germline ends. The CDR3 spans 12 residues. The germline V gene encodes CDR1 WSHSY and CDR2 SAAADI. The DNA for the CDR3 is TGCGCCAGCACCCATCGGGGAGATACGCAGTATTTT. The encoded protein is CASTHRGDTQYF.

The V call is TRBV7-9, the J call TRBJ2-1, with D perhaps matching TRBD1 (5 bases). V shed 4 bases and J shed 0 bases, with 16 bases lying between them. Germline lookup yields CDR1 SEHNR and CDR2 FQNEAQ (reference sequence). This CDR3 spans 17 amino acids. This CDR3 reads CASSSPTVRSSYNEQFF. For the CDR3, the DNA is TGTGCCAGCAGCTCACCGACAGTTCGCAGCTCCTACAATGAGCAGTTCTTC.

V gene TRBV18 combines with J gene TRBJ2-7, with D perhaps matching TRBD1 (5 bases). The germline CDR1 and CDR2 sequences are KGHSH and LQKENI. This CDR3 comprises 13 residues. The V gene lost 3 bases and the J gene lost 7 bases, with 13 bases spanning the gap. The CDR3, as DNA: TGTGCCAGCTCACCCCGGACATCACGGGAGCAGTACTTC. Its protein is CASSPRTSREQYF.